These 16 T cell receptor beta chains were sequenced from one sample in a study of blood T cell repertoires in COVID-19. Sequencing was performed with immunoSEQ multiplex PCR; in TCRdb, only in-frame clones are kept and a portion is missing. The sample lists about 400,000 clones, 70% to 90% occurring once. Sequencing input: PBMCs or T cells enriched from blood (not recorded which). These receptors all stem from a woman between 35 and 50 years old with acute COVID-19.

The chain couples TRBV27 to TRBJ1-2, with D possibly TRBD1 on 6 matching bases. Deletions cut 0 bases from V and 4 bases from J, with 9 bases between. The CDR3 loop spans 14 amino acids. Germline V gives CDR1 MNHEY, CDR2 SMNVEV (reference sequence). The CDR3 loop is CASSLSGQLYGYTF. The CDR3 DNA reads TGTGCCAGCAGTTTATCGGGACAACTCTATGGCTACACCTTC.

This chain connects TRBV5-1 to TRBJ2-1, with 8 bases that match TRBD1. Germline V gene lookup returns CDR1 SGHRS and CDR2 YFSETQ. The CDR3 extends over 14 amino acids. The trim removed 3 bases at V and 6 bases at J, leaving 5 bases unmatched. This CDR3 reads CASSSGQALNEQFF. CDR3 bases: TGCGCCAGCAGCTCGGGACAGGCTCTCAATGAGCAGTTCTTC.

This chain links TRBV4-1 with TRBJ2-7; TRBD1 aligns across 7 bases. This CDR3 contains 15 residues. Germline V gene data show CDR1 as MGHRA and CDR2 as YSYEKL. V shed 3 bases, J shed 2 bases, and the junction held 7 bases outside the gene matches. The chain's CDR3 is CASSQQQGIAYEQYF. DNA of the CDR3: TGCGCCAGCAGCCAGCAACAGGGGATAGCCTACGAGCAGTACTTC.

The chain joins TRBV13 to TRBJ2-3; 7 bases are a match to TRBD2. The CDR3 is 17 amino acids. V lost 1 base and J lost 4; bases outside the gene matches: 11. CDR1 PRHDT and CDR2 FYEKMQ come from the germline V gene (reference sequence). CDR3 amino acids: CASSLVRQAGASDTQYF. Written as DNA, the CDR3 is TGTGCCAGCAGCTTAGTTAGGCAGGCGGGAGCCTCAGATACGCAGTATTTT.

The V gene is TRBV7-9, the J gene TRBJ2-7; D perhaps matches TRBD1 (5 bases). CDR1 is SEHNR and CDR2 is FQNEAQ in the germline V gene (reference sequence). CDR3 length: 12 amino acids. V was clipped by 1 base and J by 6 bases, with 7 bases between them. The CDR3 is CASSLDRGEQYF. DNA for the CDR3: TGTGCCAGCAGCTTAGATAGGGGCGAGCAGTACTTC. Drawing the rest from reference TRBV7-9 and TRBJ2-7, the complete variable domain is DTGVSQNPRHKITKRGQNVTFRCDPISEHNRLYWYRQTLGQGPEFLTYFQNEAQLEKSRLLSDRFSAERPKGSFSTLEIQRTEQGDSAMYLCASSLDRGEQYFGPGTRLTVT.

This sequence joins TRBV3-1 (or the pseudogene TRBV3-2) and TRBJ2-2; TRBD2 matches at 11 bases. Trimming removed 4 bases from V and 3 bases from J; junction bases left unmatched: 4. The CDR3 is 16 residues long. CDR1 is LGHDT and CDR2 is YNNKEL in the germline V gene (reference sequence). DNA for the CDR3: TGTGCCAGCAGCCCGATGACTAGCGGGGACACCGGGGAGCTGTTTTTT. Protein product: CASSPMTSGDTGELFF.

The rearrangement links TRBV9 to TRBJ2-3, with TRBD2 as a possible D gene (6 bases). Trimming left V 4 bases short and J 4 bases short, with 19 bases between. Per germline, CDR1 SGDLS and CDR2 YYNGEE. The CDR3 contains 16 residues. The CDR3: CASSPGGILSADTQYF. The DNA for the CDR3 is TGTGCCAGCAGCCCGGGCGGGATACTCAGCGCAGATACGCAGTATTTT.

The J gene is TRBJ2-7, the V gene TRBV11-3, with a weak D call TRBD1 (6 bases). The V end was cut by 5 bases, the J end by 5 bases, with 16 bases between. Looked up from germline, CDR1 is SGHNT and CDR2 is YENEEA. The CDR3 spans 14 residues. The CDR3 nucleotides read TGTGCCAGCAGCAAAACAGGGAATATCAACGAGCAGTACTTC. Its protein is CASSKTGNINEQYF.

Here the CDR3 reads CASSEGSGINSPLHF. CDR3 nucleotides: TGCGCCAGCAGTGAAGGTTCAGGGATTAATTCACCCCTCCACTTT. This sequence joins TRBV10-1 and TRBJ1-6, with a tentative D call TRBD1 (5 bases). The CDR3 contains 15 residues. Per the germline V gene, CDR1 is WNHNN and CDR2 is SYGVQD (reference sequence). The germline V and J ends were trimmed by 3 bases and 6 bases, with 12 bases remaining between them.

The chain joins TRBV5-4 to TRBJ2-2; D not resolved. V lost 4 bases to trimming and J lost 7 bases, with 14 bases between them. This CDR3 has 14 amino acids. Germline assignment: CDR1 SGHNT and CDR2 YYREEE (reference sequence). CDR3 sequence (DNA): TGTGCCAGCAGCGAAAGCGACCCAAGCGGGGAGCTGTTTTTT. Translated: CASSESDPSGELFF.

The rearrangement links TRBV6-4 to TRBJ1-2; 7 bases are a match to TRBD1. The CDR3 has 14 residues. J gave up 3 bases and V 5 bases, and 6 bases lay outside the gene matches. Germline V gene lookup returns CDR1 MRHNA and CDR2 SNTAGT. The CDR3 sequence: CASSRPGQDYGYTF. CDR3 sequence (DNA): TGTGCCAGCAGTCGACCCGGACAGGACTATGGCTACACCTTC.

The chain carries TRBV7-2 and TRBJ2-1; D might be TRBD1 (5 bases). Per the germline V gene, CDR1 is SGHTA and CDR2 is FQGNSA. CDR3 length: 13 amino acids. V lost 1 base and J 10 bases, leaving 11 bases between the germline ends. CDR3 DNA sequence: TGTGCCAGCAGCTTAGGTGGACACCAAGAGCAGTTCTTC. Its translation is CASSLGGHQEQFF.

The chain has TRBV2 and TRBJ2-1, with 14 bases identical to TRBD2. Germline CDR1 and CDR2: SNHLY and FYNNEI. V trimming: 6 bases; J trimming: 6 bases; junction bases outside the gene matches: 7. CDR3 length: 16 amino acids. In DNA, the CDR3 is TGTGCCAGCAGAAGACTAGCGGGGGGGCTCTTCAATGAGCAGTTCTTC. Protein product: CASRRLAGGLFNEQFF. The whole variable domain, filled in from reference TRBV2 and TRBJ2-1, reads EPEVTQTPSHQVTQMGQEVILRCVPISNHLYFYWYRQILGQKVEFLVSFYNNEISEKSEIFDDQFSVERPDGSNFTLKIRSTKLEDSAMYFCASRRLAGGLFNEQFFGPGTRLTVL.

This sequence joins TRBV9 and TRBJ1-2; D is ambiguous. Trimming stripped 4 bases from V and 4 bases from J, with 8 bases between. The CDR3 spans 12 residues. Germline-derived CDR1 and CDR2 are SGDLS and YYNGEE. CDR3 amino acids: CASSSLLYGYTF. For the CDR3, the DNA is TGTGCCAGCAGCTCCCTCCTCTATGGCTACACCTTC.

The chain has TRBV19 and TRBJ1-1; 11 bases agree with TRBD1. V shed 9 bases and J 11 bases; nucleotides not matched to a gene: 11. The CDR3 is made up of 13 amino acids. Germline CDR1 and CDR2: LNHDA and SQIVND (reference sequence). The CDR3 loop is CASRSRDRGRAFF. The CDR3 nucleotides read TGTGCCAGCCGGTCCAGGGACAGGGGGAGGGCTTTCTTT.

The chain has TRBV7-2 and TRBJ1-3; D perhaps matches TRBD1 (5 bases). The V gene's germline CDR1 is SGHTA and CDR2 FQGNSA. This CDR3 region has 15 residues. V shed 1 base and J shed 4 bases, with 11 bases lying between them. This CDR3 reads CASSLVGGVGNTIYF. The CDR3 region has the DNA TGTGCCAGCAGCTTAGTCGGAGGGGTAGGAAACACCATATATTTT. Filled out from reference TRBV7-2 and TRBJ1-3, the complete variable domain reads GAGVSQSPSNKVTEKGKDVELRCDPISGHTALYWYRQSLGQGLEFLIYFQGNSAPDKSGLPSDRFSAERTGGSVSTLTIQRTQQEDSAVYLCASSLVGGVGNTIYFGEGSWLTVV.